One and the same sample provided the 19 T cell receptor beta chains below, sequenced in a study of T cell responses to AZD1222 COVID-19 vaccine. Assay: immunoSEQ multiplex PCR; the TCRdb copy retains only in-frame clones and omits some. The sample holds over 100,000 clones, approximately 90% seen once. The input for sequencing was peripheral blood, taken on day 0 of AZD1222 vaccination. The receptors stem from an adult in good health.

As DNA, the CDR3 is TGTGCCAGCAGTTTTATGATCCCTGCAGGGGGCTCAACGCATTTT. Its protein product is CASSFMIPAGGSTHF. The chain has TRBV28 and TRBJ1-5; 8 bases match TRBD1. This CDR3 spans 15 amino acids. Germline CDR1 is MDHEN and CDR2 is SYDVKM. The V and J ends lost 3 bases and 15 bases, in that order; junction bases with no gene match: 16.

This chain connects TRBV28 to TRBJ1-4; 8 bases align to TRBD1. The CDR3 contains 17 residues. Unmatched junction bases numbered 16, after V lost 6 bases and J lost 7 bases. Germline V lookup: CDR1 MDHEN, CDR2 SYDVKM. CDR3 coding DNA: TGTGCCAGCAGCATACCGGGACAGGACGCCAGGGGTGAAAAACTGTTTTTT. It specifies CASSIPGQDARGEKLFF.

The rearrangement uses TRBV29-1 and TRBJ1-1; D unclear. V was pared by 4 bases and J by 1 base, with 10 bases between. Looked up from germline, CDR1 is SQVTM and CDR2 is ANQGSEA. CDR3 size: 13 residues. CDR3 in amino acids: CSVVRTANTEAFF. Here the CDR3 DNA reads TGCAGCGTTGTAAGGACTGCGAACACTGAAGCTTTCTTT.

CDR3 DNA sequence: TGTGCCAGCAGACTTACTAGCGGGAGGGAAAACATTCAGTACTTC. Amino acid sequence: CASRLTSGRENIQYF. The V call is TRBV28, the J call TRBJ2-4; 13 bases fit TRBD2. The CDR3 has 15 amino acids. Germline CDR1 is MDHEN and CDR2 is SYDVKM. Germline trimming cut 6 bases from V and 5 bases from J; bases unmatched to any gene: 4. Using reference TRBV28 and TRBJ2-4 for the parts outside the CDR3, the full variable domain is DVKVTQSSRYLVKRTGEKVFLECVQDMDHENMFWYRQDPGLGLRLIYFSYDVKMKEKGDIPEGYSVSREKKERFSLILESASTNQTSMYLCASRLTSGRENIQYFGAGTRLSVL.

Notes on this clone: Other DNA sequences in the sample encode the same CDR3. V usage is TRBV5-1 and J usage is TRBJ1-3; 8 nucleotides match TRBD1. V trimming: 0 bases; J trimming: 0 bases; junction bases outside the gene matches: 2. CDR3 size: 16 residues. From germline, CDR1 is SGHRS and CDR2 YFSETQ. CDR3 residues: CASSLDRGTSGNTIYF. The CDR3 region has the DNA TGCGCCAGCAGCTTGGACAGGGGGACCTCTGGAAACACCATATATTTT.

The chain is built from TRBV18 and TRBJ2-7; TRBD2 matches at 10 bases. V lost 6 bases to trimming and J lost 0 bases; unmatched junction nucleotides: 8. The CDR3 is 16 amino acids. CDR1 is KGHSH and CDR2 is LQKENI in the germline V gene. The CDR3 DNA reads TGTGCCAGCTCTCCGGTAGCGGGAGGCCTCTCCTACGAGCAGTACTTC. Its protein is CASSPVAGGLSYEQYF.

The chain has TRBV6-5 and TRBJ1-2; D not certain. The germline V and J ends were trimmed by 0 bases and 8 bases, with 13 bases remaining between them. The CDR3 length is 14 residues. The germline gives CDR1 MNHEY, CDR2 SVGAGI. The CDR3 DNA is TGTGCCAGCAGTTACTCGAACGGTTGGCAAGGCTACACCTTC. Protein product: CASSYSNGWQGYTF.

This clone was recorded only once. This rearrangement joins TRBV10-3 to TRBJ2-6, with D possibly matching TRBD2 (5 bases). CDR3 length: 15 amino acids. Trimming shortened V by 2 bases and J by 0 bases, and 5 bases separated the two germline ends. Germline-derived CDR1 and CDR2 are ENHRY and SYGVKD. CDR3 region: CAISERDSGANVLTF. The DNA of the CDR3 is TGTGCCATCAGTGAGCGGGACTCTGGGGCCAACGTCCTGACTTTC.

Note on this clone: Other nucleotide sequences in the sample specify the same CDR3. This chain connects TRBV11-2 to TRBJ1-1; no clear D gene. The CDR3 sequence is 13 residues long. CDR1 is SGHAT, CDR2 FQNNGV, per germline. Trimming stripped 0 bases from V and 1 base from J, with 3 bases between. The CDR3 reads CASSLEGNTEAFF. The CDR3 DNA reads TGTGCCAGCAGCTTAGAGGGGAACACTGAAGCTTTCTTT.

This clone was seen only a few times. The gene calls are TRBV28 and TRBJ1-4; D call uncertain. The CDR3 extends over 12 amino acids. Trimming shortened V by 5 bases and J by 11 bases, and 12 bases separated the two germline ends. Germline V gene data show CDR1 as MDHEN and CDR2 as SYDVKM. The CDR3 DNA follows: TGTGCCAGCAGTCCCCTTAAAGGGAAACTGTTTTTT. It codes for CASSPLKGKLFF.

The rearrangement uses TRBV5-6 and TRBJ1-1; TRBD1 is a possible D gene (5 bases). Germline values: CDR1 SGHDT, CDR2 YYEEEE. The ends were cut back, 0 bases at V and 7 bases at J, with 10 bases in the middle. CDR3 length: 13 amino acids. In DNA, the CDR3 is TGTGCCAGCAGCTTGGTCGGGGGAGGTGAAGCTTTCTTT. Its translation: CASSLVGGGEAFF.

CDR3 protein: CSVEDPAWRNEQFF. CDR3 in DNA: TGCAGCGTTGAAGATCCTGCCTGGCGAAATGAGCAGTTCTTC. This chain uses TRBV29-1 with TRBJ2-1, with no clear D. The germline V and J ends were trimmed by 0 bases and 7 bases, with 13 bases remaining between them. The germline gives CDR1 SQVTM, CDR2 ANQGSEA. This CDR3 comprises 14 residues.

The V gene is TRBV7-9, the J gene TRBJ2-7; D perhaps matches TRBD1 (6 bases). Germline V gives CDR1 SEHNR, CDR2 FQNEAQ (reference sequence). The ends were cut back, 5 bases at V and 2 bases at J, with 10 bases in the middle. This CDR3 region has 13 residues. In DNA, the CDR3 is TGTGCCAGCAGCGGCAGACAGGCCTACGAGCAGTACTTC. Translated, it gives CASSGRQAYEQYF.

The chain employs TRBV5-6 and TRBJ2-3, with TRBD2 matching 11 bases. CDR1 and CDR2 (germline): SGHDT, YYEEEE. V trimming: 0 bases; J trimming: 3 bases; junction bases outside the gene matches: 9. CDR3 length: 18 amino acids. The CDR3 sequence is CASSLAGSGRAGTDTQYF. DNA of the CDR3: TGTGCCAGCAGCTTGGCGGGTAGCGGGAGGGCCGGGACAGATACGCAGTATTTT.

The chain uses TRBV11-3 and TRBJ2-1; the D is unclear. The germline CDR1 and CDR2 sequences are SGHNT and YENEEA. Trimming cost V 1 base and J 8 bases, with 12 bases left between them. CDR3 length: 14 residues. The CDR3 spells CASSLGGPGDEQFF. The CDR3, as DNA: TGTGCCAGCAGCTTAGGTGGGCCGGGCGATGAGCAGTTCTTC.

CDR3 sequence reads: CASRSGSGYEQYF. The DNA for the CDR3 is TGTGCCAGCCGGAGCGGGAGCGGGTACGAGCAGTACTTC. The V gene is TRBV27, the J gene TRBJ2-7, with 8 nucleotides matching TRBD2. The length of the CDR3 is 13 residues. Germline V gene data show CDR1 as MNHEY and CDR2 as SMNVEV (reference sequence). The junction had 7 bases not matched to a gene; V was cut back by 8 bases and J by 4 bases.

This chain uses TRBV29-1 with TRBJ1-4; D not certain. The CDR3 consists of 11 residues. Germline-derived CDR1 and CDR2 are SQVTM and ANQGSEA. The V end lost 7 bases, the J end lost 4 bases, and 7 bases lay between the germline ends. CDR3 DNA sequence: TGCAGCGCCTGGTATAATGAAAAACTGTTTTTT. Its protein is CSAWYNEKLFF.

The J gene is TRBJ2-2, the V gene TRBV24-1, with 9 bases fitting TRBD2. Trimming at V came to 3 bases and at J to 7 bases, leaving 8 bases not matched to a gene. The CDR3 sequence is 16 residues long. From germline, CDR1 is KGHDR and CDR2 SFDVKD. The CDR3 sequence: CATSDIAGDRNGELFF. DNA of the CDR3: TGTGCCACCAGTGATATAGCGGGAGACCGTAACGGGGAGCTGTTTTTT.

The chain couples TRBV29-1 to TRBJ1-1; D remains unclear. This CDR3 comprises 12 residues. V was cut by 0 bases and J by 1 base, with 3 bases left in between. Germline V lookup: CDR1 SQVTM, CDR2 ANQGSEA. The CDR3 DNA is TGCAGCGTTGAAGACACGAACACTGAAGCTTTCTTT. Translated, it gives CSVEDTNTEAFF.